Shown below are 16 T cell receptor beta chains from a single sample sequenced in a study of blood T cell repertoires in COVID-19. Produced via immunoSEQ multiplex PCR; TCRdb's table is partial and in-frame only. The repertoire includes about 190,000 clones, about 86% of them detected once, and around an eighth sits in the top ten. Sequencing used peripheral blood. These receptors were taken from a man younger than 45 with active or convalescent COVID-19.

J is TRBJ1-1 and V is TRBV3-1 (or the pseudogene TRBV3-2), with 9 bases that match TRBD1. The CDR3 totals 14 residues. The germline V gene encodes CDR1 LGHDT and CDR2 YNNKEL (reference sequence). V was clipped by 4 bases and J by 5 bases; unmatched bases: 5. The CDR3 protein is CASSRRDRVTEAFF. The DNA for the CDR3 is TGTGCCAGCAGCCGACGGGACAGGGTAACTGAAGCTTTCTTT.

The CDR3 region has the DNA TGTGCCAGCAGCACGGGCGGGAGAGACGAGCAGTACGTC. The encoded protein is CASSTGGRDEQYV. The rearrangement links TRBV11-2 to TRBJ2-7; 7 nucleotides align to TRBD2. This CDR3 comprises 13 residues. Looked up from germline, CDR1 is SGHAT and CDR2 is FQNNGV. V was clipped by 5 bases and J by 5 bases; unmatched bases: 6.

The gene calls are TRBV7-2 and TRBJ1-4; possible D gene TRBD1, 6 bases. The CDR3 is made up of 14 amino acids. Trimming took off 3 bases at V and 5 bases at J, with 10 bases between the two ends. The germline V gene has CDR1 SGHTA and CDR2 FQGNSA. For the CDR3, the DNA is TGTGCCAGCAGCTTGGGGGCCTTAAATGAAAAACTGTTTTTT. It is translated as CASSLGALNEKLFF.

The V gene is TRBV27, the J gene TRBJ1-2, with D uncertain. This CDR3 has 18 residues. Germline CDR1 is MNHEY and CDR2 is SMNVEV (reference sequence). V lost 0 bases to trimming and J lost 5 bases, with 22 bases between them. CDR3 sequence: CASSLSRIERLGGYGYTF. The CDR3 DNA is TGTGCCAGCAGTTTATCACGCATCGAGCGGCTAGGCGGATATGGCTACACCTTC.

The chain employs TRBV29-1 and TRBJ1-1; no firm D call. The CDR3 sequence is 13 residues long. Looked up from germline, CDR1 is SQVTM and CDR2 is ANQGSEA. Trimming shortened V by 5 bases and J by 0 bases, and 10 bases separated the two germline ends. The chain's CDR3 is CSVFLQVNTEAFF. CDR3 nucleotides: TGCAGCGTTTTCTTACAAGTGAACACTGAAGCTTTCTTT.

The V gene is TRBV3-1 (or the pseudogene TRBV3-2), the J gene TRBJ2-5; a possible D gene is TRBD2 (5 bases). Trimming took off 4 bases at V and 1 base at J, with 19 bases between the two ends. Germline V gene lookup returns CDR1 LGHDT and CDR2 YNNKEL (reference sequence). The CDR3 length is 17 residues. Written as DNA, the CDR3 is TGTGCCAGCAGCCCGGCGGTAGAACTAGACCCCCAAGAGACCCAGTACTTC. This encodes CASSPAVELDPQETQYF.

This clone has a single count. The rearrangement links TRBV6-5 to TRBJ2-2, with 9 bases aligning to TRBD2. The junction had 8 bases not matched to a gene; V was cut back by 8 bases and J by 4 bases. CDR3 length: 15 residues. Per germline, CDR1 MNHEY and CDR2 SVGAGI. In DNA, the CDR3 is TGTGCCAGCGTCAGGACTAGCGAGGTCACCGGGGAGCTGTTTTTT. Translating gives CASVRTSEVTGELFF.

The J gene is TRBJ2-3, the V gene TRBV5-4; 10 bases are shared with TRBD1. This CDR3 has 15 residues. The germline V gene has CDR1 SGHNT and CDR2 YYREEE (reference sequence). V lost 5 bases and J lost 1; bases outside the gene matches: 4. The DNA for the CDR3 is TGTGCCAGCAGTCTCGACAGGGGGCGCACAGATACGCAGTATTTT. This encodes CASSLDRGRTDTQYF.

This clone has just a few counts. This CDR3 is CAWSVHGSNQPQHF. DNA of the CDR3: TGTGCCTGGAGTGTTCACGGTAGCAATCAGCCCCAGCATTTT. V usage is TRBV30 and J usage is TRBJ1-5; D remains unclear. Trimming removed 0 bases from V and 0 bases from J, with 6 bases in between. The V gene's germline CDR1 is GTSNPN and CDR2 SVGIG (reference sequence). The CDR3 is 14 residues long.

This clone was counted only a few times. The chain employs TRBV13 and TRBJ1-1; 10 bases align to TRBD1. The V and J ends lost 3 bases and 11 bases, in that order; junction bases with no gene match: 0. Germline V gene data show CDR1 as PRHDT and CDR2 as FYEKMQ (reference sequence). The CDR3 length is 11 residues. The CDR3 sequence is CASSLGQGAFF. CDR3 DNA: TGTGCCAGCAGCTTGGGACAGGGGGCTTTCTTT.

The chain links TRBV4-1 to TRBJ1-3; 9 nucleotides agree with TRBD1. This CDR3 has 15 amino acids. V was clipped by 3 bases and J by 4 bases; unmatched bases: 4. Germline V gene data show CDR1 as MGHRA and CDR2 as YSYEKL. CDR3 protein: CASSQAQGAGNTIYF. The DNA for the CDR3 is TGCGCCAGCAGCCAGGCACAGGGGGCAGGAAACACCATATATTTT.

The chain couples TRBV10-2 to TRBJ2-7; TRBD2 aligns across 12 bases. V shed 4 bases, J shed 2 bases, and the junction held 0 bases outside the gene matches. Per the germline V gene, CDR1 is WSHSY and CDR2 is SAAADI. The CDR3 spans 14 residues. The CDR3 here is CASSASGRAYEQYF. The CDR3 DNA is TGCGCCAGCAGTGCTAGCGGGAGGGCCTACGAGCAGTACTTC.

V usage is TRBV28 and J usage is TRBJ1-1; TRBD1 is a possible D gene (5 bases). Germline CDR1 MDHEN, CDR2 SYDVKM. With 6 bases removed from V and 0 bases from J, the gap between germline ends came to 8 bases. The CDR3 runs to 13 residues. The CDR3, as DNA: TGTGCCAGCAGAAAGGGGTTGAACACTGAAGCTTTCTTT. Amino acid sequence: CASRKGLNTEAFF.

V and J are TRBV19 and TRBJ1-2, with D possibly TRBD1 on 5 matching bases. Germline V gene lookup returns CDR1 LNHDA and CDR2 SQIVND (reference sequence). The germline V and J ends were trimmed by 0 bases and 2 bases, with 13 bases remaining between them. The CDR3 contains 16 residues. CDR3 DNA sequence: TGTGCCAGTAGTATAGATCTAAGGACAACCAACTATGGCTACACCTTC. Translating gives CASSIDLRTTNYGYTF.

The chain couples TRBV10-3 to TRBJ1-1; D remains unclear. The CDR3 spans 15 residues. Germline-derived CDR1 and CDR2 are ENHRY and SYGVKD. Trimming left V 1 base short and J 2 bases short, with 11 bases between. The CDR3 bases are TGTGCCATCAGTGAGTATTTGGACTCAAACACTGAAGCTTTCTTT. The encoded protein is CAISEYLDSNTEAFF.

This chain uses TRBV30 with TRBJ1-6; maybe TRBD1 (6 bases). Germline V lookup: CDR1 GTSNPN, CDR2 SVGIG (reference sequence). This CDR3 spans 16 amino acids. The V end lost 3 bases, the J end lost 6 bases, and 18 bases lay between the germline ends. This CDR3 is CAWSAGNRVGNSPLHF. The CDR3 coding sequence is TGTGCCTGGAGCGCCGGCAACAGGGTGGGTAATTCACCCCTCCACTTT.